The source of this T cell receptor (beta chain) is a study of naive and memory T cell subsets. The CDR3 length is 14 residues. Germline V lookup: CDR1 MNHEY, CDR2 SMNVEV (reference sequence). V lost 6 bases to trimming and J lost 2 bases, with 13 bases between them. The beta constant-region primer was an equimolar mix of two oligonucleotides covering TRBC1 and TRBC2. Four rounds of PCR amplified the ligated cDNA using nested alpha and beta constant-region primers plus SP2. Each CDR3 protein is one row after TCRdb ran MiXCR on the UMI-ligation and nested PCR reads. The data contain over 110,000 distinct CDR3 sequences, under 25% of them seen just once; the ten biggest clones take up more than 0.6%. In this sample, this clonotype turned up a few times. Its specificity is unknown. Four subsets defined by CD45RA and CD27 were sorted after CD3, CD4, CD8 and live/dead staining. Overall study findings and caveats: Naive repertoires, especially CD8, held a few larger clonotypes, possibly memory cells re-expressing CD45RA. Findings for naive and memory subsets could not be checked against ground truth. From naive to CM, EM and EMRA, diversity decreased and Gini increased.

Source material: naive CD8+ T cells from blood. V and J are TRBV27 and TRBJ1-1, with D possibly TRBD1 on 5 matching bases. The TCR originated in a human donor in good health. In DNA form, the CDR3 reads TGTGCCAGCAGCTTCGACAGTCCAAACACTGAAGCTTTCTTT. Translation gives CASSFDSPNTEAFF.